A single sample gave rise to the 10 T cell receptor beta chains below, sequenced in a study of T cells in localized non-small cell lung cancer. The repertoire was sequenced with immunoSEQ multiplex PCR; TCRdb's copy has only in-frame clones and lacks some. The table shows over 950 clones, with about two fifths occurring only once. This specimen was lung tumor tissue, taken before any cancer treatment. These receptors were collected from a woman between 40 and 69 years old with stage I lung adenocarcinoma.

This clone was observed a few times. V usage is TRBV29-1 and J usage is TRBJ2-3; no clear D. Germline V gene lookup returns CDR1 SQVTM and CDR2 ANQGSEA. With 5 bases removed from V and 2 bases from J, the gap between germline ends came to 14 bases. There are 14 residues in the CDR3. The CDR3 here is CSVIPLPPTDTQYF. DNA for the CDR3: TGCAGCGTTATCCCCCTGCCCCCCACAGATACGCAGTATTTT.

This clone was observed a single time. V is TRBV19 and J is TRBJ1-5, with no clear D. Trimming shortened V by 3 bases and J by 15 bases, and 15 bases separated the two germline ends. The CDR3 extends over 12 amino acids. Germline V gene data show CDR1 as LNHDA and CDR2 as SQIVND (reference sequence). CDR3: CASSITTQRLHF. In DNA, the CDR3 is TGTGCCAGTAGTATTACGACCCAAAGGTTGCATTTT.

V usage is TRBV18 and J usage is TRBJ2-5, with a possible D match to TRBD1 (6 bases). This CDR3 comprises 14 residues. V was shortened by 2 bases and J by 3 bases, with 10 bases between the two germline ends. CDR1 is KGHSH, CDR2 LQKENI, per germline. CDR3 region: CASSPSHREETQYF. The CDR3 bases are TGTGCCAGCTCACCATCCCACAGGGAAGAGACCCAGTACTTC.

This clone was seen a handful of times. This chain connects TRBV9 to TRBJ2-5, with D perhaps TRBD1 (5 bases). CDR3 length equals 13 residues. Germline CDR1 is SGDLS and CDR2 is YYNGEE. V dropped 0 bases and J dropped 4 bases, with 7 bases sitting between them. The CDR3 region has the DNA TGTGCCAGCAGCGTAGCTAGGGGAGAGACCCAGTACTTC. Translated: CASSVARGETQYF.

This sequence joins TRBV19 and TRBJ1-4; D gene uncertain. V was clipped by 3 bases and J by 0 bases, with 23 bases between them. Germline-derived CDR1 and CDR2 are LNHDA and SQIVND (reference sequence). This CDR3 spans 20 amino acids. DNA for the CDR3: TGTGCCAGTAGTATCTCTTCCGTAGGGCTGCGAGTCTCAACTAATGAAAAACTGTTTTTT. Protein product: CASSISSVGLRVSTNEKLFF.

This clone was observed a handful of times. The chain has TRBV11-3 and TRBJ2-6; 11 positions match TRBD1. The germline gives CDR1 SGHNT, CDR2 YENEEA. The CDR3 loop spans 15 amino acids. The V segment lost 5 bases and the J segment 11 bases; nucleotides outside the gene matches: 8. CDR3 nucleotides: TGTGCCAGCAGCCCCGGACAGGGGGCACAGGACGTCCTGACTTTC. Translating gives CASSPGQGAQDVLTF.

The sample holds a few counts of this clone. This chain joins TRBV6-8 and TRBJ2-1; either TRBD1 or TRBD2 may fit D (7 bases each). The CDR3 is 13 residues long. V was pared by 10 bases and J by 2 bases, with 12 bases between. Germline V gene sequence: CDR1 MNHGY, CDR2 SAAAGT. For the CDR3, the DNA is TGTGCCATCTCAGGGGGGGCCTACAATGAGCAGTTCTTC. As protein: CAISGGAYNEQFF.

This chain links TRBV19 with TRBJ1-6; the match to TRBD1 covers 8 bases. The CDR3 extends over 15 amino acids. Germline V lookup: CDR1 LNHDA, CDR2 SQIVND (reference sequence). V was clipped by 5 bases and J by 6 bases; unmatched bases: 6. The CDR3 DNA reads as TGTGCCAGTAGTTCAGCGCAGGGGGCTAATTCACCCCTCCACTTT. This gives the protein CASSSAQGANSPLHF.

This clone appeared a single time. The genes are TRBV30 and TRBJ1-5; possibly TRBD1 for D (6 bases). Trimming stripped 6 bases from V and 9 bases from J, with 18 bases between. From germline, CDR1 is GTSNPN and CDR2 SVGIG (reference sequence). CDR3 length: 13 residues. The CDR3 sequence is CACGDTPERPQHF. DNA for the CDR3: TGTGCCTGTGGGGACACCCCAGAGAGGCCCCAGCATTTT.

The chain couples TRBV19 to TRBJ2-2, with 7 positions matching TRBD1. V lost 5 bases and J lost 5; bases outside the gene matches: 8. The germline V gene encodes CDR1 LNHDA and CDR2 SQIVND (reference sequence). This CDR3 region has 15 residues. The CDR3 spells CASSSPGQITGELFF. Here the CDR3 DNA reads TGTGCCAGTAGTTCACCGGGACAGATAACCGGGGAGCTGTTTTTT.